This T cell receptor beta chain comes out of a study of blood T cell repertoires in COVID-19. The overall study: T cells, B-cell-depleted T cells, or PBMCs supplied cDNA or gDNA.

Germline CDR1 SNHLY, CDR2 FYNNEI. The V gene end was trimmed by 6 bases and the J gene end by 6 bases; junction bases not matched to a gene: 11. The CDR3 sequence is 16 residues long. How the authors handled the data: Reference gene primer amplification gave estimated nucleated cell counts. The assay was immunoSEQ multiplex PCR, and TCRdb's table has in-frame clones only and misses some. V and J calls and clone size are given by that table; D and trimming were obtained from the DNA. The top ten clones hold around 25% of a sample with 75,000 to 95,000 clones, approximately 82% of them seen once. The sample consisted of peripheral blood. The TCR comes from a man in his 60s with acute or convalescent COVID-19. The chain joins TRBV2 to TRBJ1-2; 12 nucleotides align to TRBD1. The CDR3 bases are TGTGCCAGCAGGGATTCCTCCGGGACAGGGGGCCATGGCTACACCTTC. Residues: CASRDSSGTGGHGYTF. Using reference TRBV2 and TRBJ1-2 for the parts outside the CDR3, the full variable domain is EPEVTQTPSHQVTQMGQEVILRCVPISNHLYFYWYRQILGQKVEFLVSFYNNEISEKSEIFDDQFSVERPDGSNFTLKIRSTKLEDSAMYFCASRDSSGTGGHGYTFGSGTRLTVV.